This paragraph covers one TCR beta chain sequence. Its antigen is as yet unknown. TCRdb's table, derived via immunoSEQ multiplex PCR, lists solely in-frame clones and lacks some. Altogether about 120,000 clones are present, roughly nine tenths being singletons, with the ten largest covering 0.5% to 0.7%. The J segment lost 4 bases and the V segment lost 7 bases, leaving 7 bases of the junction unmatched. The germline gives CDR1 SGHAT, CDR2 FQNNGV. The CDR3 spans 15 residues. This record belongs to a study of OX40 agonist ivuxolimab in advanced cancers. Study summary: Patients were infused with ivuxolimab every 2 weeks at 0.01 to 10 mg/kg. Aged roughly 23 to 80 with a mean of roughly 65 years, they were 75% to 85% male. Study-wide results and limits: In CD8+ T cells, expanded clones were on average more numerous than in CD4+. What antigens the expanded peripheral T cells recognized was never established.

The sample in question was CD4+ or CD8+ T cells sorted from blood, obtained in a trial of the OX40 agonist ivuxolimab. The TCR sequence derives from an adult with an advanced solid tumor such as melanoma, head and neck, liver or kidney cancer. The chain uses TRBV11-2 and TRBJ2-3, with TRBD2 matching over 11 bases. The CDR3: CASTIAGGLADTQYF. CDR3 nucleotides: TGTGCCAGCACCATAGCGGGGGGGTTGGCAGATACGCAGTATTTT.